This entry is about one TCR beta chain. Its antigen is unknown. The data belong to a study of T cell responses to AZD1222 COVID-19 vaccine. CDR3 size: 15 residues. CDR1 is MNHEY and CDR2 is SMNVEV in the germline V gene (reference sequence). Trimming removed 7 bases at V and 0 bases at J, with 10 bases between. General study results and limits: Two doses of AZD1222 preceded a rise in Spike-specific TCR breadth and depth. Females made up more of the donors, who were largely white British, and clonal diversity may have come out too low.

Repertoires were generated with immunoSEQ multiplex PCR, while TCRdb's copy carries only in-frame clones and drops some. The table lists about 88,000 clones, 89% of them singletons. V gene TRBV27 combines with J gene TRBJ2-6; no firm D call. The sequence came from an adult in good health. The sequencing here drew on peripheral blood, taken on day 0 of AZD1222 vaccination. The DNA of the CDR3 is TGTGCCAGCACCTCTTGGGGCTCTGGGGCCAACGTCCTGACTTTC. Its translation: CASTSWGSGANVLTF. Supplemented by reference TRBV27 and TRBJ2-6, the full variable domain reads EAQVTQNPRYLITVTGKKLTVTCSQNMNHEYMSWYRQDPGLGLRQIYYSMNVEVTDKGDVPEGYKVSRKEKRNFPLILESPSPNQTSLYFCASTSWGSGANVLTFGAGSRLTVL.